In its sample, the clone carrying this T cell receptor beta chain was seen many times. The antigen is undetermined. This entry comes from a study of identical twins. Template switching added a universal primer site; cDNA carried unique molecular identifiers. In TCRdb, the 5' RACE reads were re-called with MiXCR into one record per CDR3 protein. The repertoire holds approximately 1.8 million distinct CDR3 sequences, with 32% as singletons. Germline V lookup: CDR1 KGHDR, CDR2 SFDVKD. J gave up 3 bases and V 4 bases, and 7 bases lay outside the gene matches. This CDR3 spans 15 amino acids. Findings and caveats of the study: Within cord blood, abundant beta clonotypes carried fewer insertions, but memory repertoires showed no such trend. The presence of invariant MAIT and iNKT cells could partly confound analyses of zero-insertion sequences. Twins showed weaker excess sharing in their beta out-of-frame sequences.

This TCR was sampled from a newborn girl in good health. The sequencing sample was made of cord blood. The chain combines TRBV24-1 with TRBJ2-5; the match to TRBD1 covers 7 bases. In nucleotides, the CDR3 is TGTGCCACCAGTGAGCGGAGACAGGGCGAAGAGACCCAGTACTTC. Protein: CATSERRQGEETQYF.